This T cell receptor beta chain was sequenced in a study of response to subunit inactivated influenza vaccine. Study observations and caveats: Authors proposed each seasonal influenza vaccination draws in few new T cells.

Each CDR3 protein is one row after TCRdb ran MiXCR on the RT-PCR reads. The sample comprises 500,000 or so distinct CDR3 sequences, about 17% of which are singletons, and less than 4% rests with the top ten. In this sample, this clonotype turned up many times. The antigen is undetermined. The ends lost 3 bases at V and 6 bases at J; junction bases unmatched: 8. The length of the CDR3 is 16 residues. The germline gives CDR1 SGHRS, CDR2 YFSETQ. The chain employs TRBV5-1 and TRBJ2-3, with TRBD1 matching over 12 bases. This TCR was recovered from a man aged 50 to 69 who received an inactivated influenza vaccine. The sample here was CD4+ T cells sorted from PBMCs, taken 23 months after vaccination. The CDR3 coding sequence is TGCGCCAGCAGCTGGGGGACAGGGGGCGGATATGATACGCAGTATTTT. Translated: CASSWGTGGGYDTQYF.